The sequence of this T cell receptor (beta chain) was determined in a study of CD8+ T cells in alopecia areata. Extracted RNA was reverse transcribed, and the resulting cDNA served as sequencing template. Clones were read by immunoSEQ multiplex PCR, and TCRdb kept only the in-frame ones, dropping some. The sample comprises 100,000 to 150,000 clones, less than 75% of which are singletons, and roughly 30% rests with the top ten. The sample's treatment: oral pan-JAK inhibitor, 5-10 mg twice daily. The sample in question was CD8+ T cells sorted from blood, obtained at week 4, from a patient treated with tofacitinib. The clonotype originates from a human donor with alopecia areata.

The CDR3 protein is CASSLRLADEETQYF. The CDR3 region has the DNA TGTGCCAGCAGTTTAAGACTAGCGGATGAAGAGACCCAGTACTTC. The chain uses TRBV27 and TRBJ2-5, with 9 bases aligning to TRBD2. V gave up 2 bases and J gave up 3 bases; unmatched junction bases: 4. Looked up from germline, CDR1 is MNHEY and CDR2 is SMNVEV (reference sequence). CDR3 length: 15 residues.